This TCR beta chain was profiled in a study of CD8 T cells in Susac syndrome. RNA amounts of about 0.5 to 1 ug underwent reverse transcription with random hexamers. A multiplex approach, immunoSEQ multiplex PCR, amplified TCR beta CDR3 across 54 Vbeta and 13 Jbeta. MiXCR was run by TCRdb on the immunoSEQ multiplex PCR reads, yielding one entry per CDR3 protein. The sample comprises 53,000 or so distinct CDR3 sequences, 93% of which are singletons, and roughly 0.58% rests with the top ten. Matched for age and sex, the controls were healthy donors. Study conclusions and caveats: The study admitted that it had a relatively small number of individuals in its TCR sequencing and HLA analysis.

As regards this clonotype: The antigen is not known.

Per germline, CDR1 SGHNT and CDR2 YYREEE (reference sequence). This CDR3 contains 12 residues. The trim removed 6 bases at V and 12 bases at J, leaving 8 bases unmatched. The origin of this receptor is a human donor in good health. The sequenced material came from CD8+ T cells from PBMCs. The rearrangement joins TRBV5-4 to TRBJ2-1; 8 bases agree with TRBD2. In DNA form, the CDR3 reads TGTGCCAGCACTAGTCCCGGGACTAGGCAGTTCTTC. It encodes CASTSPGTRQFF.